This TCR beta chain was captured by sequencing in a study of shared clonotypes between healthy human individuals. Study-wide points: Larger estimated richness was generally recorded for naive subsets relative to memory subsets. What rarefaction showed was incomplete sorted-subset sequencing despite large depth.

The germline V gene has CDR1 MDHEN and CDR2 SYDVKM. Trimming at V came to 4 bases and at J to 4 bases, leaving 4 bases not matched to a gene. The CDR3 consists of 14 residues. TCRdb keeps only in-frame clones here, not all; method: immunoSEQ multiplex PCR. The table has roughly 700,000 clones, roughly 87% seen once. Of note for this clone: Its cognate antigen is unknown.

Specimen: memory CD8+ T cells from PBMCs. Sample subset: CD45RO+ cells pooled with CCR7-negative TemRA cells. The clonotype comes from a man between 18 and 29 years old in good health. Some clones in this sample may be carry-over from other donors' samples. V and J are TRBV28 and TRBJ1-2; 9 bases map to TRBD1. CDR3 residues: CASSSRTGAYGYTF. CDR3 nucleotide sequence: TGTGCCAGCAGTTCCAGGACAGGGGCCTATGGCTACACCTTC.